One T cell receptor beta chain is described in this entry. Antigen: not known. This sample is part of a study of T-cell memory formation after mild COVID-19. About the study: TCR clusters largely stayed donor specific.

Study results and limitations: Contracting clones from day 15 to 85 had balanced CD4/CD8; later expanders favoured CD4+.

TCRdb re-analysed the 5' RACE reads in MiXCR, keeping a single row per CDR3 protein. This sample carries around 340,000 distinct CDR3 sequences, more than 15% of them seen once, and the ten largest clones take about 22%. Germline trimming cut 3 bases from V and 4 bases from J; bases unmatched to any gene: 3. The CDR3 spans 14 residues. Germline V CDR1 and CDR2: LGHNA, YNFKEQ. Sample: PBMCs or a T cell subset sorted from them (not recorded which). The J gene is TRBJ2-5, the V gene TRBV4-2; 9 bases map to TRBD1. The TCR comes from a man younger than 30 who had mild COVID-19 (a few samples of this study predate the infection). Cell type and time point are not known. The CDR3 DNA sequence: TGTGCCAGCAGCCAGGACAGGGGAAGAGAGACCCAGTACTTC. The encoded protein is CASSQDRGRETQYF.